A selection of T cell receptor beta chains follows, all from one sample in a study of control samples from healthy donors and cancer patients. Sequencing used immunoSEQ multiplex PCR; TCRdb keeps in-frame clones, though not all of them. Seen here are about 120,000 clones, around 89% observed once, and the top ten hold roughly 40%. What was sequenced was blood. The receptor set was obtained from a man aged 45-65 years in good health. Both conserved end residues are part of each CDR3. The order of the fields is clone size, D gene, V gene, J gene, CDR3 DNA, CDR3 protein. D genes are given only for firm matches. Some rows have no size entry. The others give once, few or many, or a class for an expanded clone.

>NA|NA|TRBV10-2|TRBJ2-5
TGCGCCAGCAGTACATCGGCAGGACCGGCCCAAGAGACCCAGTACTTC
CASSTSAGPAQETQYF
>NA|TRBD1|TRBV27|TRBJ1-5
TGTGCCAGCAGTTGGGACAGGTATCAGCCCCAGCATTTT
CASSWDRYQPQHF
>NA|NA|TRBV6-2/TRBV6-3|TRBJ2-5
TGTGCCAGCAGTTACTCGTGGGGATCCGAGACCCAGTACTTC
CASSYSWGSETQYF
>NA|NA|TRBV20-1|TRBJ2-5
TGCAGTGCTAGTTGGGCGGCCCAAGAGACCCAGTACTTC
CSASWAAQETQYF
>NA|NA|TRBV27|TRBJ1-5
TGTGCCAGCAGTCCCCGCGGCAATCAGCCCCAGCATTTT
CASSPRGNQPQHF
>NA|TRBD1|TRBV6-2/TRBV6-3|TRBJ1-2
TGTGCCAGCACCCCGGACAGGCCCCTCTATGGCTACACCTTC
CASTPDRPLYGYTF
>NA|NA|TRBV25-1|TRBJ1-2
TGTGCCAGCAGTATCAATAACTATGGCTACACCTTC
CASSINNYGYTF
>once|NA|TRBV13|TRBJ1-2
TGTGCCAGCAGCCCCCAGCGGGCGAGAGCTAACTATGGCTACACCTTC
CASSPQRARANYGYTF
>NA|NA|TRBV5-1|TRBJ2-2
TGCGCCAGCAGCTTGGACAGAGGAGCCGGGGAGCTGTTTTTT
CASSLDRGAGELFF
>NA|TRBD1|TRBV6-5|TRBJ1-2
TGTGCCAGCAGTTACCAAGGGACAGGGGGCAACTATGGCTACACCTTC
CASSYQGTGGNYGYTF
>NA|TRBD1|TRBV19|TRBJ1-5
TGTGCCAGTATTCCAGGGGGGCTCAATCAGCCCCAGCATTTT
CASIPGGLNQPQHF
>NA|TRBD1|TRBV6-6|TRBJ1-3
TGTGCCAGCAGTTACGAGAAGGGGGCAGCCATATATTTT
CASSYEKGAAIYF
>NA|TRBD1|TRBV2|TRBJ1-2
TGTGCCAGCAGTTTGGGACAGACTAACTATGGCTACACCTTC
CASSLGQTNYGYTF
>once|NA|TRBV18|TRBJ2-7
TGTGCCAGCTCACCACAGGGGTTTCAAAACGAGCAGTACTTC
CASSPQGFQNEQYF
>NA|NA|TRBV5-1|TRBJ1-1
TGCGCCAGCAGCTTGGCCCCACAGATCACTGAAGCTTTCTTT
CASSLAPQITEAFF
>NA|TRBD2|TRBV19|TRBJ2-1
TGTGCCAGTACCGCAGCGGGGGGGCATTTATTTAATGAGCAGTTCTTC
CASTAAGGHLFNEQFF
>NA|TRBD2|TRBV28|TRBJ2-3
TGTGCCAGCAGTTTGGGCGGAGTCCCGGGACTAGCGGGGGGTGGCACAGATACGCAGTATTTT
CASSLGGVPGLAGGGTDTQYF
>NA|TRBD2|TRBV4-2|TRBJ2-5
TGTGCCAGCAGCCAAGGACTAGCGGGGGTTCCAGAGACCCAGTACTTC
CASSQGLAGVPETQYF
>NA|TRBD1|TRBV10-1|TRBJ1-1
TGCGCCAGCAGTTTTGGGACAGAAAGAAGGACTGAAGCTTTCTTT
CASSFGTERRTEAFF
>NA|NA|TRBV2|TRBJ2-2
TGTGCCAGCAGTGAAGAATCACCCGCGAACACCGGGGAGCTGTTTTTT
CASSEESPANTGELFF
>NA|TRBD2|TRBV7-2|TRBJ2-5
TGTGCCAGCAGCTTTATGATCAAGGGCGGGGGGCGAGAGACCCAGTACTTC
CASSFMIKGGGRETQYF
>NA|NA|TRBV18|TRBJ1-5
TGTGCCAGCTCACCCACGGAGGGGGGAGGTCAGCCCCAGCATTTT
CASSPTEGGGQPQHF
>few|NA|TRBV6-5|TRBJ2-2
TGTGCCAGCAGCTCTAGGGGTCCGGGCACCGGGGAGCTGTTTTTT
CASSSRGPGTGELFF
>NA|NA|TRBV6-5|TRBJ1-3
TGTGCCAGCAGTTACTCGGGGGGTGGCTCTGGAACCACCATATATTTT
CASSYSGGGSGTTIYF
>NA|NA|TRBV30|TRBJ1-1
TGTGCCTGGAGTGTGTGGGGCGGCACTGAAGCTTTCTTT
CAWSVWGGTEAFF
>once|TRBD1|TRBV27|TRBJ2-5
TGTGCCAGCAGTTCCCGGACAGGGGAAGAGACCCAGTACTTC
CASSSRTGEETQYF
>NA|NA|TRBV19|TRBJ1-5
TGTGCCAGTACCCAGGACGGGCCGTATAGCAATCAGCCCCAGCATTTT
CASTQDGPYSNQPQHF
>NA|NA|TRBV27|TRBJ2-5
TGTGCCAGCAGTTTTCGCAAGGGGACCCAGTACTTC
CASSFRKGTQYF
>NA|NA|TRBV28|TRBJ2-2
TGTGCCAGCAGTTTATTCGCAGGATATGCAGTGCAGGCCGGGGAGCTGTTTTTT
CASSLFAGYAVQAGELFF
>NA|TRBD2|TRBV3-1/TRBV3-2|TRBJ2-3
TGTGCCAGCAGCCAAGAGCGGCTAGCGGGGGGGCTCGGAGATACGCAGTATTTT
CASSQERLAGGLGDTQYF
>NA|NA|TRBV25-1|TRBJ1-1
TGTGCCAGCAGCACAGGGCTCACTGAAGCTTTCTTT
CASSTGLTEAFF
>few|NA|TRBV6-5|TRBJ1-2
TGTGCCAGCAGGTCCTACCAAAACTATGGCTACACCTTC
CASRSYQNYGYTF
>NA|NA|TRBV29-1|TRBJ1-1
TGCAGCGTTCGTAGGGCAGGCACTGAAGCTTTCTTT
CSVRRAGTEAFF
>NA|TRBD2|TRBV27|TRBJ2-1
TGTGCCAGCAGTTTAAGGCTAGCGGGGGGAAGCAATGAGCAGTTCTTC
CASSLRLAGGSNEQFF
>NA|TRBD1|TRBV30|TRBJ1-5
TGTGCCTGTCAGACAGGGGGCGGGGAGCAGCCCCAGCATTTT
CACQTGGGEQPQHF
>NA|NA|TRBV19|TRBJ1-3
TGTGCCAGTACCCCATTTGAGGCTGGAAACACCATATATTTT
CASTPFEAGNTIYF
>NA|NA|TRBV7-6|TRBJ1-1
TGTGCCAGCAGCTTAGCAGGTGGGTCGATGGACACCGAAGAAGCTTTCTTT
CASSLAGGSMDTEEAFF
>NA|TRBD1|TRBV4-2|TRBJ2-7
TGTGCCAGCAGCCAAGCGCCGGGACAGGGGGCATGGGACGAGCAGTACTTC
CASSQAPGQGAWDEQYF
>NA|TRBD1|TRBV7-9|TRBJ2-7
TGTGCCAGCAGCCCCCCGGGACAGCACACCTACGAGCAGTACTTC
CASSPPGQHTYEQYF
>once|TRBD1|TRBV6-5|TRBJ2-3
TGTGCCAGCAGTCCGGGACAGGGGACAGATACGCAGTATTTT
CASSPGQGTDTQYF
>NA|NA|TRBV7-2|TRBJ1-5
TGTGCCAGCAGCTTAGCTTCAGGGGCCGTAGGTCAGCCCCAGCATTTT
CASSLASGAVGQPQHF
>NA|TRBD2|TRBV6-1|TRBJ2-7
TGTGCCAGCAGTGAAGCGAGGAGCGGGGGGCCACCCAGCTACGAGCAGTACTTC
CASSEARSGGPPSYEQYF
>once|NA|TRBV30|TRBJ1-4
TGTGCCTGGAAAGCCGGTCTTAGAATTAATGAAAAACTGTTTTTT
CAWKAGLRINEKLFF
>once|NA|TRBV25-1|TRBJ2-3
TGTGCCAGCAGTGACCCCGCGCACACAGATACGCAGTATTTT
CASSDPAHTDTQYF
>once|TRBD1|TRBV18|TRBJ2-7
TGTGCCAGCACCGGACAGGGGTCGAGGGAGCAGTACTTC
CASTGQGSREQYF
>NA|NA|TRBV5-1|TRBJ2-5
TGCGCCAGCAGCCCGGGGCAGAATTCGGAGACCCAGTACTTC
CASSPGQNSETQYF
>NA|TRBD1|TRBV6-6|TRBJ1-1
TGTGCCAGCAGTAGAGCCGGGACAGGGTTGGTCACTGAAGCTTTCTTT
CASSRAGTGLVTEAFF
>NA|TRBD1|TRBV29-1|TRBJ2-3
TGCAGCGTTGAAGCCGTCTCGACAGGGGGTCAGTATTTT
CSVEAVSTGGQYF
>NA|NA|TRBV21-1|TRBJ1-2
TGTGCCAGCAGCAAAGGGGAGGGGAGCTATGGCTACACCTTC
CASSKGEGSYGYTF
>once|NA|TRBV19|TRBJ2-3
TGTGCCAGTAGTGTTGGGGTTGGCAGGACAGATACGCAGTATTTT
CASSVGVGRTDTQYF
>NA|NA|TRBV9|TRBJ2-7
TGTGCCAGCAGCGTAGAGGGGCTGGACGAGCAGTACTTC
CASSVEGLDEQYF
>NA|NA|TRBV6-2/TRBV6-3|TRBJ1-1
TGTGCCAGCAGTCGTGGAGGGACTGCGAACACTGAAGCTTTCTTT
CASSRGGTANTEAFF
>NA|NA|TRBV5-1|TRBJ2-5
TGCGCCAGCAGCGCATGGACGGATCGGGAGACCCAGTACTTC
CASSAWTDRETQYF
>NA|NA|TRBV6-2/TRBV6-3|TRBJ2-7
TGTGCCAGCAGTTACCGCTTCAGACAGACCACCTACGAGCAGTACTTC
CASSYRFRQTTYEQYF
>once|TRBD1|TRBV11-2|TRBJ1-2
TGTGCCAGCAGCTTAGATATGGAGGGGGCGGCCTATGGCTACACCTTC
CASSLDMEGAAYGYTF
>NA|NA|TRBV5-1|TRBJ1-1
TGCGCCAGCAGCTTGGGAGGGGTCTTGAACACTGAAGCTTTCTTT
CASSLGGVLNTEAFF
>few|TRBD2|TRBV18|TRBJ2-3
TGTGCCAGCTCACCACCGTTACTAGCGGGGGGGCTTGGCACAGATACGCAGTATTTT
CASSPPLLAGGLGTDTQYF
>NA|NA|TRBV19|TRBJ2-1
TGTGCCAGTAGTCCTAGTTCAACCAATGAGCAGTTCTTC
CASSPSSTNEQFF